The rows below give T cell receptor beta chains drawn from one sample of a study of T cells after yellow fever vaccination. TCRdb redid the calling of the 5' RACE reads with MiXCR, one entry per CDR3 protein. The top ten clones hold 2.5% to 4% of a sample with about 260,000 distinct CDR3 sequences, around 4.9% of them seen once. Sample: CD4+ T cells sorted from PBMCs, taken on the day of the yellow fever booster vaccination. The receptor set was obtained from a man between 18 and 35 years old who received the YFV17D yellow fever vaccine. CDR3s include the opening cysteine and the closing phenylalanine or tryptophan. Fields, in order: V gene, CDR3 length, D gene, clone size, J gene, CDR3 DNA, CDR3 protein. A D gene is named only where the DNA matches it firmly. Not every row has a clone size; where given, it reads once, few, many or a size class.

TRBV23-1	15	TRBD1	many	TRBJ2-5	TGCGCCAGCCTTAAAAAGGACAGGGAACAAGAGACCCAGTACTTC	CASLKKDREQETQYF
TRBV7-2	13	TRBD2	-	TRBJ2-3	TGTGCCGGGGGTCTGAGCGGGGCAGATACGCAGTATTTT	CAGGLSGADTQYF
TRBV11-2	14	TRBD1	few	TRBJ1-3	TGTGCCAGCAGCCACGACAGGGTTGGAAACACCATATATTTT	CASSHDRVGNTIYF
TRBV6-1	16	-	-	TRBJ2-1	TGTGCCAGCAGTGAATGGCGGTACCAGGACTACAATGAGCAGTTCTTC	CASSEWRYQDYNEQFF
TRBV20-1	14	-	-	TRBJ2-5	TGCAGTGCTAGCTGGCCGTTAAGCCAAGAGACCCAGTACTTC	CSASWPLSQETQYF
TRBV12-3/TRBV12-4	16	TRBD2	-	TRBJ2-7	TGTGCCAGCAGTTTGCGTAGCCTAGCGGACTTCTACGAGCAGTACTTC	CASSLRSLADFYEQYF
TRBV20-1	13	-	-	TRBJ1-2	TGCAGTGTTCGGCAGACTCTTAACTATGGCTACACCTTC	CSVRQTLNYGYTF
TRBV12-3/TRBV12-4	13	-	few	TRBJ2-2	TGTGCCAGCATTCGTAGCCCAACCGGGGAGCTGTTTTTT	CASIRSPTGELFF
TRBV6-5	17	-	many	TRBJ2-5	TGTGCCAGCAGTTACTCGCAGTCAGGGGTACGCCAAGAGACCCAGTACTTC	CASSYSQSGVRQETQYF
TRBV6-1	16	-	-	TRBJ2-3	TGTGCCAGCAGCCCAGGGGGGGGGGCCCGCACAGATACGCAGTATTTT	CASSPGGGARTDTQYF
TRBV4-3	13	-	many	TRBJ2-4	TGCGCCAGCAGCCAAGCGGGCGAAGACATTCAGTACTTC	CASSQAGEDIQYF
TRBV7-2	15	TRBD1	few	TRBJ2-7	TGTGCCAGCAGTTCAAGGGACAGAACCTTCTACGAGCAGTACTTC	CASSSRDRTFYEQYF
TRBV5-1	14	-	many	TRBJ2-2	TGCGCCAGCGGACGGACAGCCGACACCGGGGAGCTGTTTTTT	CASGRTADTGELFF
TRBV5-1	15	TRBD2	many	TRBJ2-7	TGCGCCAGCAGCTTGGTGACGGGGGGCTCCTACGAGCAGTACTTC	CASSLVTGGSYEQYF
TRBV6-5	16	-	many	TRBJ2-7	TGTGCCAGCAGTTACTCGATTGGCGGGGCCGATGCCGAGCAGTACTTC	CASSYSIGGADAEQYF
TRBV7-2	13	-	many	TRBJ1-4	TGTGCCAGCAGCTTGAGGGGTACGGAAAAACTGTTTTTT	CASSLRGTEKLFF
TRBV4-2	15	-	many	TRBJ2-7	TGTGCCAGCAGCCAAGTCCCCCCTAGGTCCTACGAGCAGTACTTC	CASSQVPPRSYEQYF
TRBV24-1	13	TRBD1	few	TRBJ2-1	TGTGCCACCAGGAAAGACAGGGTTGGCGAGCAGTTCTTC	CATRKDRVGEQFF
TRBV5-1	14	-	-	TRBJ1-5	TGCGCCAGCAGGGGGCCCGGGGACAATCAGCCCCAGCATTTT	CASRGPGDNQPQHF
TRBV20-1	12	-	few	TRBJ1-4	TGCAGTATAGGGGGGGAGAATGAAAAACTGTTTTTT	CSIGGENEKLFF
TRBV11-2	16	TRBD1	many	TRBJ2-5	TGTGCCAGCAGCTTAGATGGCAGGGGGCGGGAAGAGACCCAGTACTTC	CASSLDGRGREETQYF
TRBV5-6	11	-	-	TRBJ2-7	TGTGCCAGCAGCTTGCCGGCAGAGCAGTACTTC	CASSLPAEQYF
TRBV10-3	15	-	many	TRBJ2-3	TGTGCCATCAGTGAGCGGCCAGACAGCACAGATACGCAGTATTTT	CAISERPDSTDTQYF
TRBV29-1	14	TRBD1	few	TRBJ2-7	TGCAGCGTGTTGTACGGGACAGGGGGGCACGAGCAGTACTTC	CSVLYGTGGHEQYF
TRBV12-3/TRBV12-4	11	-	few	TRBJ1-5	TGTGCCAGCAGTTTCCTTGGGCCCCAGCATTTT	CASSFLGPQHF
TRBV15	15	TRBD1	-	TRBJ1-1	TGTGCCACCAGCAGAGATTCAGGGGGGAAAACTGAAGCTTTCTTT	CATSRDSGGKTEAFF
TRBV9	16	-	few	TRBJ1-2	TGTGCCAGCAGCGTAGGTGGCGGAGCCGGAGGGTATGGCTACACCTTC	CASSVGGGAGGYGYTF
TRBV18	13	-	-	TRBJ1-1	TGTGCCAGCTCACCAGCTTCGAACACTGAAGCTTTCTTT	CASSPASNTEAFF
TRBV2	14	TRBD2	-	TRBJ2-3	TGTGCCAGCAGTGGGTCTAGCGGGGGAGATTCGCAGTATTTT	CASSGSSGGDSQYF